The present entry profiles one T cell receptor beta chain with its context. Its antigen is unknown. The data are from a study of OX40 agonist ivuxolimab in advanced cancers. Across the whole study: From roughly 23 to 90 years was the age range, with a mean of approximately 58 years, and about 83% were male. It was permissible to have had prior anti-PD-1, anti-PD-L1 or anti-CTLA-4 therapy, and around 40% had some. Study-wide findings and caveats: The study observed clonal expansion of CD4+ and CD8+ blood T cells by week 6 at 0.1 to 3.0 mg/kg.

Trimming removed 2 bases at V and 4 bases at J, with 9 bases between. The length of the CDR3 is 15 residues. Germline assignment: CDR1 MNHEY and CDR2 SMNVEV (reference sequence). This table comes from immunoSEQ multiplex PCR, and its TCRdb copy is limited to in-frame clones, with some not included. The sample shows more than 45,000 clones, around nine tenths of them seen only once. Collection of blood occurred at baseline, at cycle 4 day 1, and at cycle 7 day 1. The clonotype was recovered from an adult with an advanced solid tumor such as melanoma, head and neck, liver or kidney cancer. V and J are TRBV27 and TRBJ1-6; D is perhaps TRBD1 (6 bases). The material was CD4+ or CD8+ T cells sorted from blood, obtained in a trial of the OX40 agonist ivuxolimab. The CDR3 region has the DNA TGTGCCAGCAGTTTAACGCAGGGGTATAATTCACCCCTCCACTTT. This codes for CASSLTQGYNSPLHF.